This T cell receptor beta chain was sequenced during a study of T cell repertoires in cytomegalovirus infection. At the level of the study: Signatures in public TCR beta sequences pointed to both CMV infection and matching HLA type.

Study conclusions and caveats: CMV carriers with the relevant HLA were identified by cumulative public TCR beta family frequency. In two of eight donors, the top clonotype was HLA-C-restricted CMV-specific.

TCRdb independently ran MiXCR on the reads; one entry per CDR3 protein. Here the sample spans around 550,000 distinct CDR3 sequences, about 30% being singletons. This CDR3 is 15 amino acids long. The V gene's germline CDR1 is SGHNT and CDR2 YENEEA. V was pared by 1 base and J by 7 bases, with 6 bases of the junction left unmatched. With respect to this clonotype: The antigen remains unidentified.

The TCR comes from a human donor in good health (CMV status not recorded). Some clones in this sample may be carry-over from other donors' samples. The sample taken for sequencing was PBMCs. The chain has TRBV11-3 and TRBJ2-7, with TRBD2 matching 11 bases. CDR3 protein: CASSLGRLAGGEQYF. The CDR3 DNA reads TGTGCCAGCAGCTTAGGTCGGCTAGCGGGAGGAGAGCAGTACTTC. The entire variable domain, with the rest obtained from reference TRBV11-3 and TRBJ2-7, is as follows: EAGVVQSPRYKIIEKKQPVAFWCNPISGHNTLYWYLQNLGQGPELLIRYENEEAVDDSQLPKDRFSAERLKGVDSTLKIQPAELGDSAVYLCASSLGRLAGGEQYFGPGTRLTVT.